A selection of T cell receptor beta chains follows, all from one sample in a study of shared clonotypes between healthy human individuals. The protocol was immunoSEQ multiplex PCR, while the TCRdb copy is restricted to in-frame clones and leaves out a portion. This sample has around 700,000 clones, with 60% to 80% found just once. The source material was memory CD4+ T cells sorted from blood. The source is a woman in her thirties in good health. Both conserved end residues are part of each CDR3. The order of the fields is D gene, clone size, V gene, J gene, CDR3 DNA, CDR3 protein. The D gene is left open where the match is weak. Clone size is given for some rows only: seen once, a few or many times, or a class if the clone is expanded.

>TRBD1|-|TRBV4-1|TRBJ2-7
TGCGCCAGCAGCCTAAGTTTATCCCGGGACAGCCTCCTCGAGCAGTACTTC
CASSLSLSRDSLLEQYF
>-|once|TRBV28|TRBJ2-7
TGTGCCAGCAGTCCGGACGACTACGAGCAGTACTTC
CASSPDDYEQYF
>TRBD2|-|TRBV19|TRBJ2-2
TGTGCCAGTAGTCTTCGAGCGGGAGGCGCATTCAGCGGGGAGCTGTTTTTT
CASSLRAGGAFSGELFF
>TRBD2|-|TRBV5-1|TRBJ2-3
TGCGCCAGCAGCTTGCCCGGGACTAGCGGGGTCACAGATACGCAGTATTTT
CASSLPGTSGVTDTQYF
>-|-|TRBV7-8|TRBJ1-3
TGTGCCAGCAGCTTAAGAACAGCCGCAACCACCATATATTTT
CASSLRTAATTIYF
>TRBD2|-|TRBV10-2|TRBJ2-7
TGCGCCAGCAAGCCGGGACTAGGTGGCCACGAGCAGTACTTC
CASKPGLGGHEQYF
>TRBD2|few|TRBV7-3|TRBJ2-1
TGTGCCAGCAGCCCCCAGGCGGGAGGTTCGCGCAATGAGCAGTTCTTC
CASSPQAGGSRNEQFF
>-|few|TRBV19|TRBJ2-5
TGTGCCAGTAGGGGGACTCAGAAGGGGACCCAGTACTTC
CASRGTQKGTQYF
>-|-|TRBV5-1|TRBJ1-4
TGCGCCAGCAGCTCTCGAGAAGCAACTAATGAAAAACTGTTTTTT
CASSSREATNEKLFF
>-|-|TRBV5-1|TRBJ2-6
TGCGCCAGCAGCTTGGGACAGGACTCTGGGGCCAACGTCCTGACTTTC
CASSLGQDSGANVLTF
>TRBD1|once|TRBV5-1|TRBJ1-4
TGCGCCAGCAGCCCCGGGACAGGGGTTGGAGCGGCTAATGAAAAACTGTTTTTT
CASSPGTGVGAANEKLFF
>-|-|TRBV14|TRBJ1-1
TGTGCCAGCAGCCGGGCAGGAATGAACACTGAAGCTTTCTTT
CASSRAGMNTEAFF
>-|-|TRBV2|TRBJ2-3
TGTGCCAGCAGCATGGAGGGTTCGGATACGCAGTATTTT
CASSMEGSDTQYF
>TRBD1|once|TRBV28|TRBJ1-5
TGTGCCAGCAGTTTGTTTTTCCTGGACAGGGGGCGGCAGCCCCAGCATTTT
CASSLFFLDRGRQPQHF
>-|-|TRBV15|TRBJ1-2
TGTGCCACCAGCGGAGACAGAAACTATGGCTACACCTTC
CATSGDRNYGYTF
>TRBD2|-|TRBV18|TRBJ2-7
TGTGCCAGCTCACGTGGGATTAGCGGGGGGAGCTCCTACGAGCAGTACTTC
CASSRGISGGSSYEQYF
>TRBD1|-|TRBV4-1|TRBJ1-2
TGCGCCAGCAGCCAAGTTCTCAAACAGGGGGACTATGGCTACACCTTC
CASSQVLKQGDYGYTF
>-|-|TRBV4-1|TRBJ1-4
TGCGCCAGCAGCCTCGGGTCAGGGACCTATGAAAAACTGTTTTTT
CASSLGSGTYEKLFF
>TRBD1|-|TRBV6-6|TRBJ1-1
TGTGCCAGCAGAATTGGACAGGGGGAAGCTTTCTTT
CASRIGQGEAFF
>-|-|TRBV4-1|TRBJ2-4
TGCGCCAGCAGCCAAGTCGGGGGCCTAGCCAAAAACATTCAGTACTTC
CASSQVGGLAKNIQYF
>-|-|TRBV4-1|TRBJ2-3
TGCGCCAGCAGCCAAGTACCCTTAGGGAGCGGTAGCACAGATACGCAGTATTTT
CASSQVPLGSGSTDTQYF
>-|-|TRBV2|TRBJ2-7
TGTGCCAGCACCCTGTCGGGGGTAGTTCCCGAGCAGTACTTC
CASTLSGVVPEQYF
>-|few|TRBV27|TRBJ1-5
TGTGCCAGCAGCCCGCGAGTTCCCTATAGCAATCAGCCCCAGCATTTT
CASSPRVPYSNQPQHF
>-|-|TRBV6-6|TRBJ2-7
TGTGCCAGCAGTTGGGACTCGAAAAACGAGCAGTACTTC
CASSWDSKNEQYF
>TRBD1|few|TRBV18|TRBJ2-1
TGTGCCAGCTCAAGGACAGGGGGAAATGAGCAGTTCTTC
CASSRTGGNEQFF
>-|-|TRBV4-1|TRBJ2-4
TGCGCCAGCAGCCTATCGCAGGGAGGCCTTTACATTCAGTACTTC
CASSLSQGGLYIQYF
>-|once|TRBV29-1|TRBJ2-1
TGCAGCGTTGCTTTCTATAACAATGAGCAGTTCTTC
CSVAFYNNEQFF
>-|-|TRBV5-1|TRBJ2-2
TGCGCCAGCAGCTTTAATCGAGGTGGGGTTGACACCGGGGAGCTGTTTTTT
CASSFNRGGVDTGELFF
>-|-|TRBV5-8|TRBJ1-5
TGTGCCAGCAGCTTGGGGTTAAATCAGCCCCAGCATTTT
CASSLGLNQPQHF
>-|-|TRBV6-1|TRBJ2-5
TGTGCCAGCAGAGATGCGGGGGAGACCCAGTACTTC
CASRDAGETQYF
>-|few|TRBV12-1|TRBJ2-3
TGTGCCAGCAGCAAAATAGCGGGAGTGGGCACAGATACGCAGTATTTT
CASSKIAGVGTDTQYF
>-|-|TRBV15|TRBJ1-5
TGTGCCACCAGCAGGCTACCCGGGACATATAGCAATCAGCCCCAGCATTTT
CATSRLPGTYSNQPQHF
>-|-|TRBV7-8|TRBJ1-5
TGTGCCAGCAGCTTAGGGCTGTTTCAGCCCCAGCATTTT
CASSLGLFQPQHF
>TRBD1|-|TRBV19|TRBJ2-7
TGTGCCAGTAGTAGCCGGGACAGGGCGTACTTC
CASSSRDRAYF
>-|-|TRBV19|TRBJ1-5
TGTGCCAGTAGTATAAGGTCAAGGTCCGATGGCAATCAGCCCCAGCATTTT
CASSIRSRSDGNQPQHF
>-|few|TRBV6-6|TRBJ2-5
TGTGCCAGCAGCCGTCAAGAGACCCAGTACTTC
CASSRQETQYF
>-|-|TRBV6-5|TRBJ2-3
TGTGCCAGCAGGCCCCTCATTTTAGCCCAAGATACGCAGTATTTT
CASRPLILAQDTQYF
>-|once|TRBV4-2|TRBJ2-2
TGTGCCAGCAGCCTAGGGGACCGCCAGAACACCGGGGAGCTGTTTTTT
CASSLGDRQNTGELFF
>TRBD1|-|TRBV29-1|TRBJ1-1
TGCAGCGGAGAATCGTCGGGACAGGGTAACCCTGAAGCTTTCTTT
CSGESSGQGNPEAFF
>-|-|TRBV28|TRBJ1-1
TGTGCCAGCAGCTTAGGAGGGAACACTGAAGCTTTCTTT
CASSLGGNTEAFF
>-|-|TRBV4-1|TRBJ2-7
TGCGCCAGCAGCCAAGTCGGGGACACCTCCTACGAGCAGTACTTC
CASSQVGDTSYEQYF
>TRBD1|-|TRBV7-3|TRBJ2-5
TGTGCCAGCAGCGCGACAGGGGGGGAGACCCAGTACTTC
CASSATGGETQYF
>TRBD2|-|TRBV28|TRBJ2-1
TGTGCCAGCAGCATTAGCGGGAGGGCGTACAATGAGCAGTTCTTC
CASSISGRAYNEQFF
>-|-|TRBV6-5|TRBJ2-2
TGTGCCAGCAGGGGAGGACAGAACACCGGGGAGCTGTTTTTT
CASRGGQNTGELFF
>-|-|TRBV7-2|TRBJ2-2
TGTGCCAGCAGCTTGAACAGCCTCCTAGGGCAGACCGGGGAGCTGTTTTTT
CASSLNSLLGQTGELFF
>-|few|TRBV2|TRBJ1-2
TGTGCCAGCAGTGGAGTGGGGAGCTATGGCTACACCTTC
CASSGVGSYGYTF
>TRBD1|-|TRBV18|TRBJ1-1
TGTGCCAGCTCACTGACAGGGCGGGGCACTGAAGCTTTCTTT
CASSLTGRGTEAFF
>-|-|TRBV6-5|TRBJ1-6
TGTGCCAGCAGTTATCTAGGGGCCTCACCCCTCCACTTT
CASSYLGASPLHF
>-|few|TRBV11-2|TRBJ1-2
TGTGCCAGCAGCTTAGTAGCCGGTGCCTATGGCTACACCTTC
CASSLVAGAYGYTF
>-|-|TRBV2|TRBJ1-4
TGTGCCAGCAGTCTCCAGGGATCGGCTAATGAAAAACTGTTTTTT
CASSLQGSANEKLFF